The entry below gives a single T cell receptor (beta chain) sequence along with its context. This sample was taken from a study of control samples from healthy donors and cancer patients. In germline, CDR1 is SGHNT, CDR2 YENEEA. J gave up 2 bases and V 7 bases, and 10 bases lay outside the gene matches. The CDR3 runs to 15 residues. The method was immunoSEQ multiplex PCR; TCRdb's version includes in-frame clones alone and lacks a portion of them. In the table there are about 170,000 clones, 91% of which are singletons. The sample comprised blood. This chain joins TRBV11-3 and TRBJ2-7; TRBD1 agrees at 8 bases. This TCR was sampled from a woman in her 30s in good health. CDR3 loop: CASNASGTGAYEQYF. CDR3 sequence (DNA): TGTGCCAGCAACGCGTCCGGGACAGGAGCCTACGAGCAGTACTTC.